This entry features one T cell receptor (beta chain) sequence. The antigen remains unidentified. This specimen comes from a study of beta chain features in type 1 diabetes. General study results and limits: Moderate yet significant TCRB CDR3 shortening was seen in Type 1 diabetes patients in all four CD4+ subsets.

Every bit of the isolated RNA underwent reverse transcription, so sequencing read expressed TCRB transcripts. Clones were sequenced by immunoSEQ multiplex PCR, and TCRdb holds only the in-frame ones, with some missing. The sample holds more than 100,000 clones; about 15% are singletons and the top ten take 2% to 3%. The CDR3 totals 13 residues. Germline loops: CDR1 SQVTM, CDR2 ANQGSEA. Trimming removed 0 bases from V and 7 bases from J, with 10 bases in between. This chain connects TRBV29-1 to TRBJ2-1; tentatively, D is TRBD1 (5 bases). Sequencing was carried out using central memory CD4+ T cells from blood. The TCR sequence derives from a man aged 30-40 years with type 1 diabetes. Here the CDR3 DNA reads TGCAGCGTTGAAGAGAGAAGGGGAAATGAGCAGTTCTTC. Its protein is CSVEERRGNEQFF.